This T cell receptor (beta chain) was captured by sequencing in a study of PD-L1 blockade in urothelial cancer. Study information: Individuals in the cohort had been given 0 to 3 earlier chemotherapy regimens.

Specified time point: pretreatment peripheral blood. Findings of the study overall: Expansion of tumor-associated blood clones at 3 weeks was greater in durable-benefit patients.

Germline V gives CDR1 MDHEN, CDR2 SYDVKM. CDR3 length equals 12 residues. Trimming removed 5 bases from V and 5 bases from J, with 7 bases in between. Some clones are missing from TCRdb's copy, which holds only in-frame ones; the method was immunoSEQ multiplex PCR. This table holds tens of thousands of clones, under 90% found once. Of note for this clone: No antigen is known for it.

This clonotype originated in a man aged 70-80 years with urothelial cancer. The J gene is TRBJ1-5, the V gene TRBV28; no clear D gene. The input for sequencing was PBMCs, taken around atezolizumab (anti-PD-L1) treatment. Written as DNA, the CDR3 is TGTGCCAGCAGTCAGACTGATCAGCCCCAGCATTTT. It codes for CASSQTDQPQHF.